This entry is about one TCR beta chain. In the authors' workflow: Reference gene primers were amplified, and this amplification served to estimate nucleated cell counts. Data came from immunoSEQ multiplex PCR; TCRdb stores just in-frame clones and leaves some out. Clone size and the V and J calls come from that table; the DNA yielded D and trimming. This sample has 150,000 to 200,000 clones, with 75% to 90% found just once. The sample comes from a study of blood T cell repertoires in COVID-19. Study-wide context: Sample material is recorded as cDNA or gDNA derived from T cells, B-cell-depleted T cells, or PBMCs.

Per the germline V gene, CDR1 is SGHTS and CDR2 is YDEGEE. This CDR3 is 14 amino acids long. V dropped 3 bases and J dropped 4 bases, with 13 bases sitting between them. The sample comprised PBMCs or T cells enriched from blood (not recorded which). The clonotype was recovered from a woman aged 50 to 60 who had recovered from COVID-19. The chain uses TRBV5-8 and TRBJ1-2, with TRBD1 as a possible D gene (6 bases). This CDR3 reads CASSSDRSGYGYTF. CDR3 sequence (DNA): TGTGCCAGCAGCTCTGACAGGTCAGGCTATGGCTACACCTTC.